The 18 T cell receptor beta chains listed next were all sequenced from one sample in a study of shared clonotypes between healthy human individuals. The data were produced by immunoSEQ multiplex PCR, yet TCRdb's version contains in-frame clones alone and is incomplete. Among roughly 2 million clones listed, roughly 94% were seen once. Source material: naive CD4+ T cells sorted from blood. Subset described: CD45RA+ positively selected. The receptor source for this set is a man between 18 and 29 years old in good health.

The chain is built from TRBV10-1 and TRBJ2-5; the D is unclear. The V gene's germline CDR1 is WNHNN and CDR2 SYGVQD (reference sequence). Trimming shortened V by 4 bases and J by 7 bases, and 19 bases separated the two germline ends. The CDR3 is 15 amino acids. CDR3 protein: CASSGNTVRSGTQYF. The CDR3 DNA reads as TGCGCCAGCAGTGGTAACACGGTCCGCTCGGGGACCCAGTACTTC.

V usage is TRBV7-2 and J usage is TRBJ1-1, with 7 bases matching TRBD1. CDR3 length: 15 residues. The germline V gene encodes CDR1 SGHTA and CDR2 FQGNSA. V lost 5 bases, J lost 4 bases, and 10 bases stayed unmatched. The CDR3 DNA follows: TGTGCCAGCAGCCCGCAGACAGGGATCGCCACTGAAGCTTTCTTT. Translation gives CASSPQTGIATEAFF. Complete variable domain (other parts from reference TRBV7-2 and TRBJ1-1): GAGVSQSPSNKVTEKGKDVELRCDPISGHTALYWYRQSLGQGLEFLIYFQGNSAPDKSGLPSDRFSAERTGGSVSTLTIQRTQQEDSAVYLCASSPQTGIATEAFFGQGTRLTVV.

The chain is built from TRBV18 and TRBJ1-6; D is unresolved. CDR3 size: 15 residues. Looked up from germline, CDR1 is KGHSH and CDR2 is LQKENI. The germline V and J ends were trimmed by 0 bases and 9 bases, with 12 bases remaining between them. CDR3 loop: CASSPPAMAGSPLHF. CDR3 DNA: TGTGCCAGCTCACCACCGGCTATGGCAGGTTCACCCCTCCACTTT.

In nucleotides, the CDR3 is TGTGCCAGCAGCGTAGCTATGGGAAACACTGAAGCTTTCTTT. Translating it yields CASSVAMGNTEAFF. The chain uses TRBV9 and TRBJ1-1; D unclear. The V end was cut by 0 bases, the J end by 2 bases, with 8 bases between. The CDR3 length is 14 residues. Germline-derived CDR1 and CDR2 are SGDLS and YYNGEE.

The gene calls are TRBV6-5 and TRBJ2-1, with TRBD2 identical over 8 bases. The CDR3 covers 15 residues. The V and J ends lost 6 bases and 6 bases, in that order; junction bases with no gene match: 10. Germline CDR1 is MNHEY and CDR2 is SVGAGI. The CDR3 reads CASRRGVAGVNEQFF. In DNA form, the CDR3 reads TGTGCCAGCAGGCGGGGGGTGGCGGGAGTCAATGAGCAGTTCTTC.

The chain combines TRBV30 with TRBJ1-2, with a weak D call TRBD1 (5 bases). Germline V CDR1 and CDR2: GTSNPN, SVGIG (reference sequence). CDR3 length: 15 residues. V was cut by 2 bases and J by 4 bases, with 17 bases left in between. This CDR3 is CAWSIRQGGFYGYTF. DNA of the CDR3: TGTGCCTGGAGTATACGGCAGGGAGGGTTCTATGGCTACACCTTC.

The DNA for the CDR3 is TGTGCCTGGAAACAGAGTAATTCACCCCTCCACTTT. Residues: CAWKQSNSPLHF. V is TRBV30 and J is TRBJ1-6; D remains ambiguous. The V and J ends lost 4 bases and 6 bases respectively, with 7 bases between them. The CDR3 has 12 residues. In germline, CDR1 is GTSNPN, CDR2 SVGIG (reference sequence).

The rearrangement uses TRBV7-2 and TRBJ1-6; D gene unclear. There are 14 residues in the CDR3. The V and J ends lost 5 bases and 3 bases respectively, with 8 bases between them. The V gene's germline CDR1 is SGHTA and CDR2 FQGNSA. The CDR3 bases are TGTGCCAGCAGCCCACAGCTCTATAATTCACCCCTCCACTTT. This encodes CASSPQLYNSPLHF.

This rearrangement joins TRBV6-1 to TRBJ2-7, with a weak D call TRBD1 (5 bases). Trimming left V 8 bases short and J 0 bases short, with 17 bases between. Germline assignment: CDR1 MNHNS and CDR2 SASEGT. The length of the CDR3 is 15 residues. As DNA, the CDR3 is TGTGCCAGCTCTAGGGGAACCCTAAGCTCCTACGAGCAGTACTTC. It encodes CASSRGTLSSYEQYF.

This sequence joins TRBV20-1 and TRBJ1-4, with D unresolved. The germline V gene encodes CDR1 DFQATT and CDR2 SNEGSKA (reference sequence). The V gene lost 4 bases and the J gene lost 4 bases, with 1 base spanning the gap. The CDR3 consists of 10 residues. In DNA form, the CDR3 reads TGCAGTGCTATTAATGAAAAACTGTTTTTT. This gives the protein CSAINEKLFF.

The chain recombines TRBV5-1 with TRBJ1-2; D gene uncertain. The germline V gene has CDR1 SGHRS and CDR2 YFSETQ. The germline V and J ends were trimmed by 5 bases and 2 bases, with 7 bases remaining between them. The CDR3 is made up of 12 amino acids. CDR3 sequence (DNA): TGCGCCAGCAGTCCGGGAAACTATGGCTACACCTTC. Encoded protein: CASSPGNYGYTF.

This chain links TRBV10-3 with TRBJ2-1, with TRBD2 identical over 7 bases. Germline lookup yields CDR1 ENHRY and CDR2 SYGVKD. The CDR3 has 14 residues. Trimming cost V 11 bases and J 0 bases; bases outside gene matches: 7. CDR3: CASKGTISYNEQFF. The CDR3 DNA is TGTGCCTCAAAGGGGACTATCTCCTACAATGAGCAGTTCTTC.

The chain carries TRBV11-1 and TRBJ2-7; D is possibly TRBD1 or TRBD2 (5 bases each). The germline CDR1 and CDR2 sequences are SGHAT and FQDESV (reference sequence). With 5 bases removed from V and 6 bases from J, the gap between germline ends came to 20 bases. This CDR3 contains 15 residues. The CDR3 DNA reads TGTGCCAGCAGCCCCCCCGGGACCCGATCTGGCGAGCAGTACTTC. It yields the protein CASSPPGTRSGEQYF. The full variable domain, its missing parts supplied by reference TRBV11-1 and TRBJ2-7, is EAEVAQSPRYKITEKSQAVAFWCDPISGHATLYWYRQILGQGPELLVQFQDESVVDDSQLPKDRFSAERLKGVDSTLKIQPAELGDSAMYLCASSPPGTRSGEQYFGPGTRLTVT.

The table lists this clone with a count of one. Written as DNA, the CDR3 is TGTGCCAGCAGCTGGGGACAGATCGTCTCTGAAGCTTTCTTT. Encoded protein: CASSWGQIVSEAFF. The chain uses TRBV5-5 and TRBJ1-1; TRBD1 matches 7 bases. The V segment lost 3 bases and the J segment 6 bases; nucleotides outside the gene matches: 8. The length of the CDR3 is 14 residues. Germline V gene sequence: CDR1 SGHKS, CDR2 YYEKEE (reference sequence).

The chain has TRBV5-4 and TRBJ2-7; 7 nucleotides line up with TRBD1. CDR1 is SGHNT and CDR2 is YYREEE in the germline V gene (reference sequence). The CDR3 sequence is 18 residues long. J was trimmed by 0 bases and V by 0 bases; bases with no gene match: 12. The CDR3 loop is CASSLGVGTEPLSYEQYF. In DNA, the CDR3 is TGTGCCAGCAGCTTGGGGGTAGGGACAGAGCCCCTCTCCTACGAGCAGTACTTC.

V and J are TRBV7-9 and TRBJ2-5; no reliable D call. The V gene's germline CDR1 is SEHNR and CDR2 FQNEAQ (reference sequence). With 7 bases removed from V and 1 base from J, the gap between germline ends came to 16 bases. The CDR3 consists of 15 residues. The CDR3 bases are TGTGCCAGCACACCTCTTGACCGGACCCAAGAGACCCAGTACTTC. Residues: CASTPLDRTQETQYF.

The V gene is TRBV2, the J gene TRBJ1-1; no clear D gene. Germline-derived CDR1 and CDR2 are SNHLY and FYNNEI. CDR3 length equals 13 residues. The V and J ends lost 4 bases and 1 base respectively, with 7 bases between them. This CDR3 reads CASSGEQNTEAFF. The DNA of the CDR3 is TGTGCCAGCAGTGGAGAACAGAACACTGAAGCTTTCTTT.

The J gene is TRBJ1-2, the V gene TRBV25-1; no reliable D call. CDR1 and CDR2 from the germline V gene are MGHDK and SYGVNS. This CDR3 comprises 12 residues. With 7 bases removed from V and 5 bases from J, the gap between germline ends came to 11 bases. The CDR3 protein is CASTGVGYGYTF. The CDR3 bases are TGTGCCAGCACCGGGGTAGGATATGGCTACACCTTC.